The 18 T cell receptor beta chains reported below all come from one sample, sequenced in a study of beta chain features in type 1 diabetes. Reverse transcribing all isolated RNA meant expressed TCRB transcripts were sequenced. Sequencing used immunoSEQ multiplex PCR; TCRdb keeps in-frame clones, though not all of them. The sample records 850,000 to 900,000 clones, 15% to 20% being singletons. Material for sequencing was naive CD4+ T cells from blood. The receptors were gathered from a woman younger than 35 in good health.

The chain carries TRBV19 and TRBJ2-1; the match to TRBD2 covers 8 bases. Germline CDR1 is LNHDA and CDR2 is SQIVND (reference sequence). Trimming removed 8 bases from V and 6 bases from J; junction bases left unmatched: 9. The CDR3 runs 14 residues. DNA of the CDR3: TGTGCCAGTGCCGGGGGGGCGACGGGCAATGAGCAGTTCTTC. It specifies CASAGGATGNEQFF. Supplemented by reference TRBV19 and TRBJ2-1, the full variable domain reads DGGITQSPKYLFRKEGQNVTLSCEQNLNHDAMYWYRQDPGQGLRLIYYSQIVNDFQKGDIAEGYSVSREKKESFPLTVTSAQKNPTAFYLCASAGGATGNEQFFGPGTRLTVL.

The chain links TRBV11-2 to TRBJ2-7; D unresolved. Trimming removed 5 bases at V and 9 bases at J, with 14 bases between. CDR1 and CDR2 (germline): SGHAT, FQNNGV. The CDR3 has 12 amino acids. CDR3 bases: TGTGCCAGCAGCCGAGCAGAACAGTCGCAGTACTTC. This sequence encodes CASSRAEQSQYF.

This clone was detected a few times. The CDR3 DNA follows: TGTGCCAGCAGCTTAAGTTCCGGGACAGGTGGAGAGACCCAGTACTTC. Translation gives CASSLSSGTGGETQYF. This chain links TRBV7-2 with TRBJ2-5; 8 nucleotides match TRBD1. CDR1 is SGHTA, CDR2 FQGNSA, per germline. CDR3 length equals 16 residues. The trim removed 2 bases at V and 4 bases at J, leaving 9 bases unmatched.

The CDR3, as DNA: TGTGCCAGCAGTGGGACGGCGGGGGATCAGCCCCAGCATTTT. It translates to CASSGTAGDQPQHF. The J gene is TRBJ1-5, the V gene TRBV25-1; a possible D gene is TRBD1 (5 bases). The CDR3 length is 14 residues. CDR1 MGHDK and CDR2 SYGVNS come from the germline V gene. V was pared by 4 bases and J by 5 bases, with 12 bases between.

This sequence joins TRBV28 and TRBJ2-7, with D maybe TRBD2 (5 bases). Trimming took 6 bases from V and 4 from J, leaving 16 bases between them. The germline CDR1 and CDR2 sequences are MDHEN and SYDVKM. The CDR3 spans 14 residues. CDR3 DNA: TGTGCCAGCAGGACTACTAATGGTGCATACGAGCAGTACTTC. It is translated as CASRTTNGAYEQYF.

This clone showed up just a few times. The rearrangement joins TRBV7-2 to TRBJ2-3; D is undetermined. Trimming removed 3 bases at V and 14 bases at J, with 18 bases between. Germline CDR1 is SGHTA and CDR2 is FQGNSA. This CDR3 is 13 amino acids long. The CDR3 DNA reads TGTGCCAGCAGCTTTGACGGAACCTATCTGCTGTATTTT. Its translation is CASSFDGTYLLYF. The variable domain in full, with the rest retrieved from reference TRBV7-2 and TRBJ2-3, is GAGVSQSPSNKVTEKGKDVELRCDPISGHTALYWYRQSLGQGLEFLIYFQGNSAPDKSGLPSDRFSAERTGGSVSTLTIQRTQQEDSAVYLCASSFDGTYLLYFGPGTRLTVL.

The rearrangement uses TRBV28 and TRBJ2-5, with 11 bases identical to TRBD2. Germline V CDR1 and CDR2: MDHEN, SYDVKM. The CDR3 is 20 residues long. With 6 bases clipped from V and 4 bases from J, the junction kept 22 bases outside the gene matches. The CDR3 spells CASSSKPGRTSGRGGETQYF. DNA for the CDR3: TGTGCCAGCAGCTCTAAACCAGGGCGAACTAGCGGGAGAGGTGGAGAGACCCAGTACTTC.

This clone was seen a handful of times. This sample also contains other DNA sequences that code for the same CDR3. This chain joins TRBV7-3 and TRBJ2-5, with a possible D match to TRBD1 (5 bases). The CDR3 is 13 residues long. Germline assignment: CDR1 SGHTA and CDR2 FQGTGA. Between the trimmed V and J ends, which lost 1 base and 3 bases, there was a span of 6 bases. CDR3 sequence: CASSLIREETQYF. In DNA form, the CDR3 reads TGTGCCAGCAGCTTAATCAGGGAAGAGACCCAGTACTTC.

The chain couples TRBV7-9 to TRBJ1-1, with D uncertain. The germline gives CDR1 SEHNR, CDR2 FQNEAQ (reference sequence). V lost 5 bases to trimming and J lost 1 base, with 11 bases between them. The CDR3 has 14 amino acids. The CDR3 region is CASSASVGNTEAFF. The CDR3, as DNA: TGTGCCAGCAGCGCCTCCGTGGGGAACACTGAAGCTTTCTTT. Variable domain in full (rest from reference TRBV7-9 and TRBJ1-1): DTGVSQNPRHKITKRGQNVTFRCDPISEHNRLYWYRQTLGQGPEFLTYFQNEAQLEKSRLLSDRFSAERPKGSFSTLEIQRTEQGDSAMYLCASSASVGNTEAFFGQGTRLTVV.

This clone was counted a few times. The V call is TRBV7-2, the J call TRBJ2-1; 8 bases are shared with TRBD2. Losses at the gene ends were 3 bases for V and 7 bases for J; bases not matched to a gene: 2. Germline CDR1 SGHTA, CDR2 FQGNSA. The CDR3 runs to 13 residues. The CDR3 is CASSFSGGNEQFF. The CDR3 nucleotides are TGTGCCAGCAGCTTCAGCGGGGGAAATGAGCAGTTCTTC.

The V call is TRBV6-6, the J call TRBJ2-2, with 7 positions matching TRBD2. Germline assignment: CDR1 MNHNY and CDR2 SVGAGI (reference sequence). This CDR3 is built from 15 residues. Trimming cost V 6 bases and J 6 bases; bases outside gene matches: 10. The chain's CDR3 is CASRNSGTTSGELFF. In nucleotides, the CDR3 is TGTGCCAGCAGGAACAGCGGGACGACATCCGGGGAGCTGTTTTTT.

The chain links TRBV6-1 to TRBJ2-3, with 10 bases identical to TRBD2. The CDR3 runs to 13 residues. Germline values: CDR1 MNHNS, CDR2 SASEGT. The ends lost 11 bases at V and 4 bases at J; junction bases unmatched: 6. In nucleotides, the CDR3 is TGTGCCTGCGAGCGGGAGGGCGCAGATACGCAGTATTTT. Encoded protein: CACEREGADTQYF.

The CDR3 DNA is TGTGCCAGCAGCCCTTTCGGGGCTAGCGGACCGTCCTACGAGCAGTACTTC. Translated, it gives CASSPFGASGPSYEQYF. The rearrangement links TRBV5-4 to TRBJ2-7; 7 bases are a match to TRBD2. V lost 4 bases, J lost 1 base, and 14 bases stayed unmatched. Germline-derived CDR1 and CDR2 are SGHNT and YYREEE (reference sequence). This CDR3 is 17 amino acids long. Together with reference TRBV5-4 and TRBJ2-7, the CDR3 gives the full variable domain: ETGVTQSPTHLIKTRGQQVTLRCSSQSGHNTVSWYQQALGQGPQFIFQYYREEENGRGNFPPRFSGLQFPNYSSELNVNALELDDSALYLCASSPFGASGPSYEQYFGPGTRLTVT.

V gene TRBV9 combines with J gene TRBJ1-5; D is unresolved. Germline CDR1 and CDR2: SGDLS and YYNGEE. The V gene lost 0 bases and the J gene lost 2 bases, with 9 bases spanning the gap. This CDR3 contains 15 residues. CDR3 region: CASSVGWTGNQPQHF. The CDR3 nucleotides are TGTGCCAGCAGCGTAGGCTGGACGGGCAATCAGCCCCAGCATTTT.

This clone turned up a few times. The chain is built from TRBV10-3 and TRBJ1-1; no clear D. CDR3 size: 13 residues. V was clipped by 10 bases and J by 0 bases, with 12 bases between them. Germline V gene lookup returns CDR1 ENHRY and CDR2 SYGVKD. The CDR3 is CATSGAMNTEAFF. CDR3 bases: TGTGCCACCTCTGGAGCCATGAACACTGAAGCTTTCTTT.

This clone has a handful of counts. The same CDR3 is also encoded by other DNA sequences in this sample. This CDR3 reads CAISERTVNTEAFF. The CDR3, as DNA: TGTGCCATCAGTGAAAGGACAGTGAACACTGAAGCTTTCTTT. The rearrangement uses TRBV10-3 and TRBJ1-1; weak D call: TRBD1 (6 bases). The CDR3 covers 14 residues. Trimming shortened V by 3 bases and J by 0 bases, and 8 bases separated the two germline ends. Germline CDR1 ENHRY, CDR2 SYGVKD.

The chain has TRBV2 and TRBJ1-5; D is perhaps TRBD1 (5 bases). There are 12 residues in the CDR3. With 6 bases removed from V and 7 bases from J, the gap between germline ends came to 10 bases. Germline V gene lookup returns CDR1 SNHLY and CDR2 FYNNEI. The CDR3 DNA follows: TGTGCCAGCAGGGGGGAGAACCAGCCCCAGCATTTT. This encodes CASRGENQPQHF.

The J gene is TRBJ2-1, the V gene TRBV9; D is perhaps TRBD1 (5 bases). Trimming took 4 bases from V and 6 from J, leaving 20 bases between them. Germline CDR1 SGDLS, CDR2 YYNGEE. The CDR3 runs to 16 residues. The CDR3 region is CASSTRQSPRINEQFF. The CDR3 DNA reads as TGTGCCAGCAGCACCCGACAGTCCCCGCGGATCAATGAGCAGTTCTTC.